This T cell receptor (beta chain) was profiled in a study of cytomegalovirus exposure and HLA in healthy donors. The PCR was carried out with 60 Vbeta primers and 13 Jbeta primers. The repertoire was sequenced with immunoSEQ multiplex PCR; TCRdb's copy has only in-frame clones and lacks some. Here the sample spans 80,000 or so clones, about 79% being singletons. Trimming removed 0 bases from V and 4 bases from J, with 4 bases in between. Germline assignment: CDR1 KGHSH and CDR2 LQKENI. This CDR3 contains 14 residues. The specimen was PBMCs. The receptor's source is a woman aged 40 to 55 in good health and CMV-seronegative. V is TRBV18 and J is TRBJ2-6; no definite D call. CDR3: CASSPPSGANVLTF. DNA for the CDR3: TGTGCCAGCTCACCACCGTCAGGGGCCAACGTCCTGACTTTC.